This T cell receptor beta chain was obtained from a study of cytomegalovirus exposure and HLA in healthy donors. Looking at the study overall: Unique TCRs numbering roughly 85 million, obtained from HLA-typed donors, made up an early data release. Genotyping of more than 300 donors showed that 65% to 90% belonged to the Caucasian-associated ancestry cluster.

Overall study findings and caveats: Analyzed later, association rates of TCRs varied across HLA loci, with DRB1 most and HLA-C fewest. Overall, approximately 150 TCR beta chains were annotated as cytomegalovirus-associated.

Note on this clone: Its target is unknown.

The V end lost 7 bases, the J end lost 6 bases, and 27 bases lay between the germline ends. Germline V gene lookup returns CDR1 MNHEY and CDR2 SMNVEV (reference sequence). The CDR3 contains 17 residues. Vbeta (60) and Jbeta (13) primers were used in the PCR. The table came from immunoSEQ multiplex PCR; TCRdb's copy has only in-frame clones and leaves some out. The data hold almost 200,000 clones, with around 77% observed a single time. The sequenced material came from PBMCs. This receptor was identified in a man aged 25 to 40 in good health and CMV-seronegative. The rearrangement links TRBV27 to TRBJ1-2, with D perhaps TRBD1 (5 bases). CDR3 nucleotides: TGTGCCAGCACCGCCCAGTGGGGCGCCGCTAAGGGTAATGGCTACACCTTC. It is translated as CASTAQWGAAKGNGYTF.